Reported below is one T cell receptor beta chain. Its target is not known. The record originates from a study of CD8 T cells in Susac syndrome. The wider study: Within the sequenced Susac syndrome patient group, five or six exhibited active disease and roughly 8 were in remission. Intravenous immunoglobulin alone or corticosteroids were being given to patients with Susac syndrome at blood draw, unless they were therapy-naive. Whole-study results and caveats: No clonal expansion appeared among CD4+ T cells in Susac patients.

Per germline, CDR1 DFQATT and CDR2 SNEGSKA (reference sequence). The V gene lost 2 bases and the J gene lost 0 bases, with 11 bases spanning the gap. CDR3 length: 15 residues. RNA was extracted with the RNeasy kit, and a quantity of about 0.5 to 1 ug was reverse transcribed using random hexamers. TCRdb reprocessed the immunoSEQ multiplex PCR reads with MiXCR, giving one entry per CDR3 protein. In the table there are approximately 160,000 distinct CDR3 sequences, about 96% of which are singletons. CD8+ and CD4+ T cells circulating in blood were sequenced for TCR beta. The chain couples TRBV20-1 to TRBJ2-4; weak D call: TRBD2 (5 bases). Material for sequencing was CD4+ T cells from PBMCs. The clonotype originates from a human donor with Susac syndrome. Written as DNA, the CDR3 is TGCAGTGCTAGACGTTCCGGGATAGCCAAAAACATTCAGTACTTC. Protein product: CSARRSGIAKNIQYF.